The sequence of this T cell receptor beta chain was determined in a study of neurological immune-mediated disorders. Study results and caveats: The absence of shared CDR3 amino acid sequences among expanded clones across subjects suggests private repertoires in all groups.

The germline CDR1 and CDR2 sequences are SQVTM and ANQGSEA. Trimming pared 7 bases from V and 12 bases from J, leaving 13 bases between. The CDR3 contains 10 residues. This clonotype was found many times. What it binds is unknown. cDNA was made by 5'RACE with 10-nucleotide random UMIs. From 15-18 subjects, each sequencing run yielded over 160 million TCR-beta sequences. TCRdb passed the 5' RACE reads through MiXCR, listing each CDR3 protein once. Found here are about 50,000 distinct CDR3 sequences, around a tenth of them singletons; the top ten hold roughly 5.3%. The sample taken for sequencing was PBMCs. This TCR derives from a man between 65 and 85 years old with HTLV-1-associated myelopathy (HAM/TSP). V is TRBV29-1 and J is TRBJ2-1; tentatively, D is TRBD2 (6 bases). The CDR3 spells CSAVAGGQFF. CDR3 sequence (DNA): TGCAGCGCCGTAGCCGGGGGGCAGTTCTTC.